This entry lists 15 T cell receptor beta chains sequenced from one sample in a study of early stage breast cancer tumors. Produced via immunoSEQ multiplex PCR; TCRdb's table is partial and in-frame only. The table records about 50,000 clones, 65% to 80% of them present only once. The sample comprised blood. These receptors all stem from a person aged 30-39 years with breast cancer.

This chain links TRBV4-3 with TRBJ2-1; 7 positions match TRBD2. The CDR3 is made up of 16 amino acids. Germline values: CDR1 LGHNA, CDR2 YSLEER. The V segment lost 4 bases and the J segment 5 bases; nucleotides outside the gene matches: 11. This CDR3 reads CASSLSSGGINNEQFF. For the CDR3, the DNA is TGCGCCAGCAGCCTTTCTAGCGGAGGGATAAACAATGAGCAGTTCTTC.

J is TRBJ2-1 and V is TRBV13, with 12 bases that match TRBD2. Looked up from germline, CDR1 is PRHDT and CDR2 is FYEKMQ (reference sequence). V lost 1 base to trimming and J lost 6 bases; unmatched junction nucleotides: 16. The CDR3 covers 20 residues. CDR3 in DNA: TGTGCCAGCAGCTTAGATACAATATCTAATAGGGGACTAGCGGGCAATGAGCAGTTCTTC. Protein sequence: CASSLDTISNRGLAGNEQFF.

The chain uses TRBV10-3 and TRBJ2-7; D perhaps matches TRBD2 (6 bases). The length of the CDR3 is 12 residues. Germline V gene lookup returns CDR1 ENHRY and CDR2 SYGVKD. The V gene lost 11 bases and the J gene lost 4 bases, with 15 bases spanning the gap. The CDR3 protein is CAHARERYEQYF. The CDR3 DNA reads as TGTGCCCACGCTCGGGAGCGGTACGAGCAGTACTTC.

As DNA, the CDR3 is TGTGCCAGCAGCCTAAACCCGACAGGGCCCTACGAGCAGTACTTC. It translates to CASSLNPTGPYEQYF. This chain connects TRBV14 to TRBJ2-7; TRBD1 matches at 7 bases. J gave up 2 bases and V 4 bases, and 8 bases lay outside the gene matches. CDR1 and CDR2 (germline): SGHDN, FVKESK. The CDR3 loop spans 15 amino acids.

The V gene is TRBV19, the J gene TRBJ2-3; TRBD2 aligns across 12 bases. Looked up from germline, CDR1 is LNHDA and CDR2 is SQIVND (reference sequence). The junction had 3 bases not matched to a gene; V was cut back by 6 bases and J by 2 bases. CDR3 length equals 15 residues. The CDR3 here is CASRRLAGDTDTQYF. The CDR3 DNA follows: TGTGCCAGTAGACGACTAGCGGGGGACACAGATACGCAGTATTTT.

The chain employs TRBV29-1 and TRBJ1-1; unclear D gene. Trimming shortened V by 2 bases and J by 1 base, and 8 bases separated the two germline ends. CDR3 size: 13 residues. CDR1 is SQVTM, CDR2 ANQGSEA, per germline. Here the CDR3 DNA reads TGCAGCGTTGAACCCGGACCGAACACTGAAGCTTTCTTT. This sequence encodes CSVEPGPNTEAFF.

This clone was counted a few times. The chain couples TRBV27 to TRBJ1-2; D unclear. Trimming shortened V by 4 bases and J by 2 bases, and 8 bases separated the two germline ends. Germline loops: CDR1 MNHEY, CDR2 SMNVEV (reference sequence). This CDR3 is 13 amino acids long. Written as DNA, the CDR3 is TGTGCCAGCAGTTGGGGAACGAACTATGGCTACACCTTC. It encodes CASSWGTNYGYTF.

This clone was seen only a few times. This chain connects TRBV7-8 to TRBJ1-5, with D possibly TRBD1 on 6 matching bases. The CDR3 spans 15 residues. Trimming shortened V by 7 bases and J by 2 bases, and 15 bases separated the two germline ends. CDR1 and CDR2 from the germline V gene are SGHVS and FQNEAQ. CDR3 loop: CASTPYRVGNQPQHF. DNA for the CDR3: TGTGCCAGCACCCCCTACAGGGTTGGCAATCAGCCCCAGCATTTT.

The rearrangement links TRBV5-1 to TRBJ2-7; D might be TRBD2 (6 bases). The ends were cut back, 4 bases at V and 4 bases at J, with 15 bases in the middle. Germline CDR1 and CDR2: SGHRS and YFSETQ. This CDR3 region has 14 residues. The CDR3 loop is CASSPAAGYYEQYF. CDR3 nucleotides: TGCGCCAGCAGCCCAGCGGCGGGATATTACGAGCAGTACTTC.

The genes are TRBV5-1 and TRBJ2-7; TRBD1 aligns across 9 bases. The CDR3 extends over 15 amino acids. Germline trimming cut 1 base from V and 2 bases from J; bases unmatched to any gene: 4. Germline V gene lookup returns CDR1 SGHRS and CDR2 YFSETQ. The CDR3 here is CASSLYWDRAYEQYF. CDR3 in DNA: TGCGCCAGCAGCTTGTATTGGGACAGGGCCTACGAGCAGTACTTC.

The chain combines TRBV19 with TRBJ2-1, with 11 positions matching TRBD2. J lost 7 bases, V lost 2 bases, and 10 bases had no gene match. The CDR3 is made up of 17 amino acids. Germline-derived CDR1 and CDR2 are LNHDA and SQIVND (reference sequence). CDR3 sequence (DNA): TGTGCCAGTAGTATACGTGGAGGGTCTAGCGGGAGGAATGAGCAGTTCTTC. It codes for CASSIRGGSSGRNEQFF. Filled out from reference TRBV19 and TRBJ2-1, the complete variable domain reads DGGITQSPKYLFRKEGQNVTLSCEQNLNHDAMYWYRQDPGQGLRLIYYSQIVNDFQKGDIAEGYSVSREKKESFPLTVTSAQKNPTAFYLCASSIRGGSSGRNEQFFGPGTRLTVL.

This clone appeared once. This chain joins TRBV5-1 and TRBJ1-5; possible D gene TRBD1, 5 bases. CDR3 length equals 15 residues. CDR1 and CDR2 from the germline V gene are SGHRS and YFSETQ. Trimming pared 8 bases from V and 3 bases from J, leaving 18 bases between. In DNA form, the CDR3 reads TGCGCCAGAGCCTTAAGGGACGGTAACAATCAGCCCCAGCATTTT. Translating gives CARALRDGNNQPQHF.

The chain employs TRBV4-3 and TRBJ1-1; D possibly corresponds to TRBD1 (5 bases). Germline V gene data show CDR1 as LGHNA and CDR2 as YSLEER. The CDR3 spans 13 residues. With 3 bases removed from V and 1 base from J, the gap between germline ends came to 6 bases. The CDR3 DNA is TGCGCCAGCAGCCAGGGGGAGAACACTGAAGCTTTCTTT. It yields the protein CASSQGENTEAFF.

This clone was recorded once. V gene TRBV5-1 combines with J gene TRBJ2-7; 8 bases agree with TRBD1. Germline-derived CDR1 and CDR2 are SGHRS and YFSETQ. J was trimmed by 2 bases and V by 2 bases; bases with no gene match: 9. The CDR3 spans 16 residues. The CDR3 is CASSLEGQVRAYEQYF. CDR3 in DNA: TGCGCCAGCAGCTTAGAGGGACAGGTCAGGGCCTACGAGCAGTACTTC.

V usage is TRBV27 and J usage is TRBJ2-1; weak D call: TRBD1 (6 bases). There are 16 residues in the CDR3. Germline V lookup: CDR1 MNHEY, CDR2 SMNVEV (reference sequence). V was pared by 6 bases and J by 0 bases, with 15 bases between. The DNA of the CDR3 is TGTGCCAGCAGCCGCCCAGGGGCTAGCTCCTACAATGAGCAGTTCTTC. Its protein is CASSRPGASSYNEQFF.